These T cell receptor beta chains were read from a single sample in a study of identical twins. A single record per CDR3 protein comes from TCRdb applying MiXCR to the 5' RACE reads. The sample carries 200,000 to 250,000 distinct CDR3 sequences, 12% recorded once. In addition, the sample was reused for a study of yellow fever vaccine responses in identical twins.

Material: memory (CD45RO+) T cells sorted from blood. The receptors derive from a woman younger than 30 in good health. CDR3s include the opening cysteine and the closing phenylalanine or tryptophan. Fields, in order: CDR3 length, D gene, clone size, V gene, J gene, CDR3 DNA, CDR3 protein. The D gene is left open where the match is weak. Clone size is shown for a subset of rows, as once, few, many or a class of expanded clone.

16	.	.	TRBV4-3	TRBJ2-3	TGCGCCAGCAGCCAACGGGGTGGTATAGGCACAGATACGCAGTATTTT	CASSQRGGIGTDTQYF
18	.	few	TRBV7-2	TRBJ2-4	TGTGCCAGCAGCTTAGCGAGGGGGGGGACTAACTACAAAAACATTCAGTACTTC	CASSLARGGTNYKNIQYF
15	TRBD2	.	TRBV7-9	TRBJ2-1	TGTGCCAGCAGCGCTGGACTAGCGGGAGTGGATGAGCAGTTCTTC	CASSAGLAGVDEQFF
17	TRBD2	many	TRBV9	TRBJ2-7	TGTGCCAGCAGCGTAGGCGGTAGCGGGGGCCTCTCCTACGAGCAGTACTTC	CASSVGGSGGLSYEQYF
14	TRBD1	few	TRBV2	TRBJ2-5	TGTGCCAGCATAGGGGACAGGCAGCAAGAGACCCAGTACTTC	CASIGDRQQETQYF
13	.	many	TRBV6-2/TRBV6-3	TRBJ2-7	TGTGCCAGCAGTTACTCCCGGACCTACGAGCAGTACTTC	CASSYSRTYEQYF
13	.	.	TRBV27	TRBJ2-5	TGTGCCAGCAGTTCGAGGAGCCAAGAGACCCAGTACTTC	CASSSRSQETQYF
14	.	few	TRBV12-3/TRBV12-4	TRBJ1-4	TGTGCCAGCAGTTTCGGGCACTCTAATGAAAAACTGTTTTTT	CASSFGHSNEKLFF
16	.	many	TRBV6-5	TRBJ2-5	TGTGCCAGCAGTTACCTTAAAGTAGGACCCCAAGAGACCCAGTACTTC	CASSYLKVGPQETQYF
16	TRBD2	few	TRBV5-1	TRBJ2-1	TGCGCCAGCAGCCTACAAACTAGCGGGGGGTACAATGAGCAGTTCTTC	CASSLQTSGGYNEQFF
15	TRBD1	many	TRBV7-2	TRBJ1-6	TGTGCCAGCAGCTTAGGAGGACAGGGTAATTCACCCCTCCACTTT	CASSLGGQGNSPLHF
15	.	few	TRBV13	TRBJ2-3	TGTGCCAGCAGCTTAGGCCAGCGGCACACAGATACGCAGTATTTT	CASSLGQRHTDTQYF